This is a list of T cell receptor beta chains from one sample in a study of blood T cell repertoires in COVID-19. Only in-frame clones appear in the TCRdb table, and some are missing; sequencing was by immunoSEQ multiplex PCR. The sample consists of hundreds of thousands of clones, roughly 85% of them appearing once. Sequences were obtained from peripheral blood. The receptors originated from a woman between 25 and 40 years old with active or convalescent COVID-19. CDR3s include the opening cysteine and the closing phenylalanine or tryptophan. The D gene is left open where the match is weak. Some rows mark clone size as missing; the rest say once, few, many or name a class of expanded clone.

NA NA TRBJ1-1 TRBV13 CASSLGTGTLNTEAFF TGTGCCAGCAGCTTAGGGACAGGAACTTTGAACACTGAAGCTTTCTTT
NA NA TRBJ1-2 TRBV25-1 CASRTGGDGYTF TGTGCCAGCAGGACGGGGGGGGATGGCTACACCTTC
NA NA TRBJ2-1 TRBV5-1 CASSLGGPFEQFF TGCGCCAGCAGCTTGGGGGGGCCTTTTGAGCAGTTCTTC
NA TRBD1 TRBJ2-7 TRBV7-9 CASSATGGNEQYF TGTGCCAGCAGCGCGACAGGGGGCAACGAGCAGTACTTC
NA NA TRBJ2-7 TRBV4-1 CASSQVSQRGYEQYF TGCGCCAGCAGCCAAGTCAGCCAACGAGGCTACGAGCAGTACTTC
NA TRBD1 TRBJ2-1 TRBV7-7 CASSLASTGGEQFF TGTGCCAGCAGCTTAGCTTCGACAGGGGGCGAGCAGTTCTTC
NA TRBD1 TRBJ1-1 TRBV5-1 CASSLADRGNTEAFF TGCGCCAGCAGCTTGGCGGACAGGGGGAACACTGAAGCTTTCTTT
NA TRBD2 TRBJ2-1 TRBV14 CASSGPGGPSYNEQFF TGTGCCAGCTCCGGTCCGGGAGGGCCTTCCTACAATGAGCAGTTCTTC
few TRBD1 TRBJ1-1 TRBV12-5 CASGSPGQGTTEAFF TGTGCTAGTGGTTCGCCGGGACAGGGGACCACTGAAGCTTTCTTT
NA TRBD1 TRBJ1-2 TRBV5-1 CASSSGTEDGYTF TGCGCCAGCAGCTCCGGGACAGAAGATGGCTACACCTTC
NA NA TRBJ1-3 TRBV7-9 CASSFVTGNTIYF TGTGCCAGCAGCTTTGTTACTGGAAACACCATATATTTT
NA TRBD1 TRBJ1-2 TRBV4-2 CASSPLDRDYGYTF TGTGCCAGCAGCCCCCTGGACAGGGACTATGGCTACACCTTC
NA NA TRBJ2-7 TRBV6-6 CASSYEGDSYEQYF TGTGCCAGCAGTTACGAGGGGGACTCCTACGAGCAGTACTTC
NA NA TRBJ2-7 TRBV6-5 CASRTGIPYEQYF TGTGCCAGCAGGACGGGAATTCCCTACGAGCAGTACTTC
few TRBD1 TRBJ1-5 TRBV7-9 CASSAGTDDNQPQHF TGTGCCAGCAGCGCAGGGACAGACGATAATCAGCCCCAGCATTTT
NA TRBD1 TRBJ2-7 TRBV7-9 CASSFGGGTGGYEQYF TGTGCCAGCAGTTTTGGGGGGGGGACAGGGGGCTACGAGCAGTACTTC
NA TRBD1 TRBJ1-1 TRBV5-8 CASNRGLNTEAFF TGTGCCAGCAACAGGGGACTGAACACTGAAGCTTTCTTT
once NA TRBJ1-2 TRBV6-5 CASSRRDTTYGYTF TGTGCCAGCAGTCGCCGGGACACCACCTATGGCTACACCTTC
NA NA TRBJ1-5 TRBV28 CASRGGADFIYSNQPQHF TGTGCCAGCAGGGGGGGGGCCGATTTCATTTATAGCAATCAGCCCCAGCATTTT
NA NA TRBJ2-7 TRBV3-1/TRBV3-2 CASSREGTWTYEQYF TGTGCCAGCAGCCGAGAAGGGACTTGGACCTACGAGCAGTACTTC
once NA TRBJ2-1 TRBV18 CASSRRDMVSYNEQFF TGTGCCAGCTCACGCCGGGACATGGTATCCTACAATGAGCAGTTCTTC
NA TRBD2 TRBJ2-3 TRBV5-1 CASAALAGDVWVTDTQYF TGCGCCAGCGCGGCACTAGCGGGAGACGTATGGGTCACAGATACGCAGTATTTT
NA NA TRBJ2-3 TRBV5-1 CASSLASYTDTQYF TGCGCCAGCAGCTTGGCTAGTTACACAGATACGCAGTATTTT
NA NA TRBJ2-3 TRBV5-1 CASSSRTTRTDTQYF TGCGCCAGCAGTTCTCGGACTACCCGCACAGATACGCAGTATTTT
NA NA TRBJ2-4 TRBV19 CASSISRNGAKNIQYF TGTGCCAGTAGTATATCGAGAAACGGGGCCAAAAACATTCAGTACTTC
NA NA TRBJ1-2 TRBV25-1 CASSSRVYGYTF TGTGCCAGCAGTTCCCGGGTCTATGGCTACACCTTC
once NA TRBJ1-1 TRBV16 CASGQFTEAFF TGTGCCAGCGGACAGTTCACTGAAGCTTTCTTT
NA TRBD2 TRBJ2-1 TRBV9 CASSQTSGVINEQFF TGTGCCAGCAGTCAAACTAGCGGGGTTATCAATGAGCAGTTCTTC
NA TRBD1 TRBJ1-1 TRBV14 CASSQTETGVETEAFF TGTGCCAGCAGCCAAACGGAAACAGGGGTAGAAACTGAAGCTTTCTTT
once TRBD2 TRBJ2-7 TRBV11-2 CASSPSGSYEQYF TGTGCCAGCAGCCCTAGCGGGAGCTACGAGCAGTACTTC
NA NA TRBJ1-1 TRBV9 CASSVGGQENTEAFF TGTGCCAGCAGCGTAGGGGGACAAGAGAACACTGAAGCTTTCTTT
NA TRBD1 TRBJ1-2 TRBV27 CASSGTVSGGYTF TGTGCCAGCTCCGGGACAGTGTCGGGTGGCTACACCTTC
NA NA TRBJ1-1 TRBV6-1 CASSEGTSYRLMNTEAFF TGTGCCAGCAGTGAGGGCACTTCATACAGACTAATGAACACTGAAGCTTTCTTT
once NA TRBJ1-2 TRBV7-9 CASCLREGPGGYTF TGTGCCAGCTGCTTACGGGAGGGGCCAGGGGGCTACACCTTC
NA TRBD2 TRBJ2-7 TRBV5-4 CASSSLGGNYEQYF TGTGCCAGCAGTTCATTGGGGGGGAACTACGAGCAGTACTTC
NA NA TRBJ1-1 TRBV9 CASSPQVMNTEAFF TGTGCCAGCAGCCCCCAGGTCATGAACACTGAAGCTTTCTTT
NA TRBD2 TRBJ2-1 TRBV5-1 CASSFSGGNNEQFF TGCGCCAGCAGCTTTTCGGGGGGAAACAATGAGCAGTTCTTC
NA NA TRBJ1-2 TRBV20-1 CSVDSPYGYTF TGCAGCGTTGACAGCCCCTATGGCTACACCTTC
once NA TRBJ1-1 TRBV6-5 CASSIPRRFEAFF TGTGCCAGCAGTATCCCTCGTAGATTTGAAGCTTTCTTT
once NA TRBJ1-2 TRBV19 CASSMIDSSNYGYTF TGTGCCAGTAGTATGATAGACAGCTCAAACTATGGCTACACCTTC
NA NA TRBJ2-1 TRBV9 CASSPKKTSPTNLYNEQFF TGTGCCAGCAGCCCGAAAAAGACTAGTCCCACAAATCTTTACAATGAGCAGTTCTTC
NA NA TRBJ1-1 TRBV3-1/TRBV3-2 CASSQDWGRTTGDRNTEAFF TGTGCCAGCAGCCAAGATTGGGGGCGGACGACCGGGGATAGAAACACTGAAGCTTTCTTT
few NA TRBJ1-1 TRBV6-1 CASSARRQPMNTEAFF TGTGCCAGCAGTGCCCGTAGACAACCCATGAACACTGAAGCTTTCTTT
NA NA TRBJ1-2 TRBV3-1/TRBV3-2 CASSEGVQGQGYTF TGTGCCAGCAGCGAAGGGGTTCAGGGTCAAGGCTACACCTTC
NA NA TRBJ1-4 TRBV5-1 CASSLQGFATNEKLFF TGCGCCAGCAGCTTACAGGGATTTGCAACTAATGAAAAACTGTTTTTT
NA NA TRBJ1-1 TRBV10-2 CASSEGTGTEAFF TGCGCCAGCAGTGAGGGTACAGGGACTGAAGCTTTCTTT
few TRBD1 TRBJ1-6 TRBV7-6 CASSLGTGYTSPLHF TGTGCCAGCAGCTTGGGGACAGGGTACACTTCACCCCTCCACTTT
once NA TRBJ1-2 TRBV19 CASSPPVGAGYTF TGTGCCAGTAGTCCGCCGGTGGGAGCTGGCTACACCTTC
NA TRBD1 TRBJ1-2 TRBV6-5 CASSLGTDYGYTF TGTGCCAGCAGCCTAGGGACAGACTATGGCTACACCTTC
NA TRBD1 TRBJ2-2 TRBV11-2 CASSIVRDRANTGELFF TGTGCCAGCAGCATCGTCCGGGACAGGGCGAACACCGGGGAGCTGTTTTTT
once NA TRBJ1-6 TRBV6-5 CAISGEGNSPLHF TGTGCCATCTCAGGGGAAGGGAATTCACCCCTCCACTTT
NA NA TRBJ2-3 TRBV16 CASSQYGRAETDTQYF TGTGCCAGCAGCCAATATGGCAGGGCGGAGACAGATACGCAGTATTTT
few TRBD1 TRBJ1-3 TRBV6-6 CASSYDRASGNTIYF TGTGCCAGCAGTTACGACAGGGCATCTGGAAACACCATATATTTT
NA TRBD1 TRBJ1-2 TRBV29-1 CSVGQGLGYTF TGCAGCGTAGGACAGGGCCTTGGCTACACCTTC
NA TRBD2 TRBJ2-5 TRBV12-3/TRBV12-4 CASSGSGGETQYF TGTGCCAGCAGTGGTAGCGGGGGAGAGACCCAGTACTTC
NA NA TRBJ1-6 TRBV12-3/TRBV12-4 CASSLGDTSPLHF TGTGCCAGCAGTTTGGGAGATACTTCACCCCTCCACTTT
NA NA TRBJ1-2 TRBV15 CATSRVTEIWTVPGYTF TGTGCCACCAGCAGAGTCACGGAGATTTGGACAGTCCCGGGCTACACCTTC